This section outlines one TCR beta chain sequence together with its context. This entry belongs to a study of blood T cell repertoires in COVID-19. Some clones are missing from TCRdb's copy, which holds only in-frame ones; the method was immunoSEQ multiplex PCR. The sample consists of 20,000 to 25,000 clones, around nine tenths of them appearing once. Germline V gives CDR1 SGHNT, CDR2 YYREEE (reference sequence). J was trimmed by 0 bases and V by 0 bases; bases with no gene match: 11. The CDR3 loop spans 18 amino acids. The sequence derives from a human donor in a cohort sampled during active COVID-19. The donor label of this sample is uncertain. The sample taken for sequencing was peripheral blood. The chain is built from TRBV5-4 and TRBJ2-7; 8 nucleotides line up with TRBD2. CDR3 sequence (DNA): TGTGCCAGCAGCTTGGCCACTCGGACGGGGGGGAGCTCCTACGAGCAGTACTTC. Residues: CASSLATRTGGSSYEQYF. Filled out from reference TRBV5-4 and TRBJ2-7, the complete variable domain reads ETGVTQSPTHLIKTRGQQVTLRCSSQSGHNTVSWYQQALGQGPQFIFQYYREEENGRGNFPPRFSGLQFPNYSSELNVNALELDDSALYLCASSLATRTGGSSYEQYFGPGTRLTVT.